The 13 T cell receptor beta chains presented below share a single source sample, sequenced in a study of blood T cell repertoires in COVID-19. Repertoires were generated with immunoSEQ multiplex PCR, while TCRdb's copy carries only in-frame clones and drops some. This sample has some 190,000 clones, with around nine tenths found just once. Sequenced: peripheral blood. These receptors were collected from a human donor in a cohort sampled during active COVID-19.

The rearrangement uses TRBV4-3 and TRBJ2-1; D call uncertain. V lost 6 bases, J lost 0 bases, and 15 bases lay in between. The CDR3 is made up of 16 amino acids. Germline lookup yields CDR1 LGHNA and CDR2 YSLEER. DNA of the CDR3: TGCGCCAGCAGTCTAGTAGGATCGGGCTCCTACAATGAGCAGTTCTTC. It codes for CASSLVGSGSYNEQFF.

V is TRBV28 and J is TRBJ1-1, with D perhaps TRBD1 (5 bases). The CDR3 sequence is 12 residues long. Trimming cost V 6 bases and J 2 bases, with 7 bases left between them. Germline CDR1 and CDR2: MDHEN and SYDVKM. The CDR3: CASRTVNTEAFF. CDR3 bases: TGTGCCAGCAGGACAGTAAACACTGAAGCTTTCTTT.

This CDR3 is CASSDPLGSKNIQYF. CDR3 nucleotide sequence: TGTGCCAGCAGTGATCCCTTGGGCAGCAAAAACATTCAGTACTTC. V usage is TRBV25-1 and J usage is TRBJ2-4; D gene ambiguous. This CDR3 contains 15 residues. CDR1 and CDR2 (germline): MGHDK, SYGVNS. V lost 3 bases and J 3 bases, leaving 12 bases between the germline ends.

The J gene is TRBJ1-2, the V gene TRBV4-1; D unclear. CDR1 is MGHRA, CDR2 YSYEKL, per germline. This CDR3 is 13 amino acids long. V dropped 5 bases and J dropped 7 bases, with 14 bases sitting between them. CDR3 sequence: CASSTRDSGGYTF. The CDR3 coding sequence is TGCGCCAGCAGCACCCGGGATTCGGGTGGCTACACCTTC.

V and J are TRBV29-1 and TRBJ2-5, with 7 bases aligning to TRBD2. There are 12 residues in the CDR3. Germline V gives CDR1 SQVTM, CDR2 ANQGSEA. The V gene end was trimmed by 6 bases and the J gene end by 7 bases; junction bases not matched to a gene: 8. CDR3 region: CSVDGLDGTQYF. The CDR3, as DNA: TGCAGCGTAGATGGACTAGACGGGACCCAGTACTTC.

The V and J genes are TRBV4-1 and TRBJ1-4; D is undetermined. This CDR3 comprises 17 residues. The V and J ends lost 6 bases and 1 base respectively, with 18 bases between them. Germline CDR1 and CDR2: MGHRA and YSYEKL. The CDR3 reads CASRRYEGGGTNEKLFF. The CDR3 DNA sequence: TGCGCCAGCAGACGATACGAGGGAGGCGGAACTAATGAAAAACTGTTTTTT.

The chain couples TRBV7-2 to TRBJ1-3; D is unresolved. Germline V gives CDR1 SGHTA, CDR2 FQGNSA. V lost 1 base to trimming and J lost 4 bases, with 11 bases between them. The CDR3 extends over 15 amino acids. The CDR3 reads CASSLVGGGGNTIYF. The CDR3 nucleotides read TGTGCCAGCAGCTTAGTGGGAGGCGGGGGAAACACCATATATTTT.

The CDR3 region has the DNA TGCAGTGCTAGTCGCCCGGGACAGGGGACCGGCTACACCTTC. This gives the protein CSASRPGQGTGYTF. This sequence joins TRBV20-1 and TRBJ1-2; 10 bases match TRBD1. Per germline, CDR1 DFQATT and CDR2 SNEGSKA (reference sequence). The CDR3 has 14 residues. Unmatched junction bases numbered 9, after V lost 3 bases and J lost 8 bases.

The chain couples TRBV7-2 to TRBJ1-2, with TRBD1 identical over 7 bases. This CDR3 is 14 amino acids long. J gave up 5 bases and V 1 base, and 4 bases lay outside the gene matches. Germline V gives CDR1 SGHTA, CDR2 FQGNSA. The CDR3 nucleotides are TGTGCCAGCAGCTTAGAACAGGGGCCTTATGGCTACACCTTC. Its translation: CASSLEQGPYGYTF. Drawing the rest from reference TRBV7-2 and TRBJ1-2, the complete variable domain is GAGVSQSPSNKVTEKGKDVELRCDPISGHTALYWYRQSLGQGLEFLIYFQGNSAPDKSGLPSDRFSAERTGGSVSTLTIQRTQQEDSAVYLCASSLEQGPYGYTFGSGTRLTVV.

The CDR3 DNA reads as TGTGCCAGCAGCGTAGGCGTCGACGGGGAGCTGTTTTTT. Translated: CASSVGVDGELFF. The genes are TRBV9 and TRBJ2-2; no clear D gene. Trimming pared 0 bases from V and 7 bases from J, leaving 7 bases between. The CDR3 totals 13 residues. The germline gives CDR1 SGDLS, CDR2 YYNGEE.

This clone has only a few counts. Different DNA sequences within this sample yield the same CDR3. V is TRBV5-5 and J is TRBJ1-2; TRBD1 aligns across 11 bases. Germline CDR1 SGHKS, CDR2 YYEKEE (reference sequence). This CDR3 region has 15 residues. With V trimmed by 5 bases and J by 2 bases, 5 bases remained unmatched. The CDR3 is CASSYGQGANYGYTF. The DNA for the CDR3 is TGTGCCAGCAGTTACGGACAGGGGGCCAACTATGGCTACACCTTC.

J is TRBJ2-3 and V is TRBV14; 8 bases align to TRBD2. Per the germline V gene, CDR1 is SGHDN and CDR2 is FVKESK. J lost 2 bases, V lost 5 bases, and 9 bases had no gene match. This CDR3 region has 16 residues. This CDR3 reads CASSTYSGALTDTQYF. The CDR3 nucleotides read TGTGCCAGCAGCACCTATAGCGGGGCCCTCACAGATACGCAGTATTTT. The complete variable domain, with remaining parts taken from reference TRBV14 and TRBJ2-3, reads EAGVTQFPSHSVIEKGQTVTLRCDPISGHDNLYWYRRVMGKEIKFLLHFVKESKQDESGMPNNRFLAERTGGTYSTLKVQPAELEDSGVYFCASSTYSGALTDTQYFGPGTRLTVL.

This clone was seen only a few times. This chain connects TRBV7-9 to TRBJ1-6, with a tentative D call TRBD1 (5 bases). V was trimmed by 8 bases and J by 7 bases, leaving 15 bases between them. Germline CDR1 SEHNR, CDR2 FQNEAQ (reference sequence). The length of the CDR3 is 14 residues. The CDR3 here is CASRSRGPNSPLHF. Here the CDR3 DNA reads TGTGCCAGCCGTTCTAGGGGCCCGAATTCACCCCTCCACTTT.